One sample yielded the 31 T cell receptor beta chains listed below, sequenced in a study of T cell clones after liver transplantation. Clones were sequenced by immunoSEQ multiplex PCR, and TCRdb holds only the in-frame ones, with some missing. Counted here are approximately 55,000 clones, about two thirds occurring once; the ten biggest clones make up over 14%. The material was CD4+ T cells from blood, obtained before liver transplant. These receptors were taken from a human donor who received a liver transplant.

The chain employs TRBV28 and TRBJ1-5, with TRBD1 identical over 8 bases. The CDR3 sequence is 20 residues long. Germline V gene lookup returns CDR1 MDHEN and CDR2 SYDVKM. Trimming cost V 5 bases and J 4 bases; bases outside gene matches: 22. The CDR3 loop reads CASSPRLEAGDRGRNQPQHF. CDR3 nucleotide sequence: TGTGCCAGCAGTCCTCGGCTGGAGGCCGGCGACAGGGGCAGGAATCAGCCCCAGCATTTT.

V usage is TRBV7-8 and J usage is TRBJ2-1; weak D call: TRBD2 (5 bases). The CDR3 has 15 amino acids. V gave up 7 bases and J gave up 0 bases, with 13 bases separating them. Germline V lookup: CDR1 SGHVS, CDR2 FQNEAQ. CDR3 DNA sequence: TGTGCCAGCACCCGACGGAGGTTCTCCTACAATGAGCAGTTCTTC. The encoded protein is CASTRRRFSYNEQFF.

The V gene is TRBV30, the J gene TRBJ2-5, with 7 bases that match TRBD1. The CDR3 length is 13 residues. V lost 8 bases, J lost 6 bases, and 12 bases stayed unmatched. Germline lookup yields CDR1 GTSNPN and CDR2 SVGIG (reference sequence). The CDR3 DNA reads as TGTGCCCGGACGGCAGGGGGAAGGAAGACCCAGTACTTC. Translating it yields CARTAGGRKTQYF.

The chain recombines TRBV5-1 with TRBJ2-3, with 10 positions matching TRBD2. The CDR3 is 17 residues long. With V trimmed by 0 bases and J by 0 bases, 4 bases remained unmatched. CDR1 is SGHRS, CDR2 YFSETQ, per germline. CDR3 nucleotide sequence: TGCGCCAGCAGCTTGGGACTAGCGGGTGCTAGCACAGATACGCAGTATTTT. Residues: CASSLGLAGASTDTQYF. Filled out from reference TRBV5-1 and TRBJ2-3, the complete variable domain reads KAGVTQTPRYLIKTRGQQVTLSCSPISGHRSVSWYQQTPGQGLQFLFEYFSETQRNKGNFPGRFSGRQFSNSRSEMNVSTLELGDSALYLCASSLGLAGASTDTQYFGPGTRLTVL.

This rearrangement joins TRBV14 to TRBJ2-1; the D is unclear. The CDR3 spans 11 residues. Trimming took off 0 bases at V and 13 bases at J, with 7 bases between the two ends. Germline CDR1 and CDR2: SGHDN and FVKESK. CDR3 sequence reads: CASSQDRLQFF. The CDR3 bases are TGTGCCAGCAGCCAAGATAGACTCCAGTTCTTC.

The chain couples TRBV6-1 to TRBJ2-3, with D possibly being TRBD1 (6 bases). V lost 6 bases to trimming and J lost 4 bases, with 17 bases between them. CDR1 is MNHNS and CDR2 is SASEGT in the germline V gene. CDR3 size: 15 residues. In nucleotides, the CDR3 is TGTGCCAGCAGGGGCAGGGGAAAGAGGGCAGATACGCAGTATTTT. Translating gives CASRGRGKRADTQYF.

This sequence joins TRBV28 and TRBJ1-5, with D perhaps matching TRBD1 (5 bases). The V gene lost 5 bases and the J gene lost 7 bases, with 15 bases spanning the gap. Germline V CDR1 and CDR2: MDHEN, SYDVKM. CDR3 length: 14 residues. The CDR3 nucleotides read TGTGCCAGCAGTGTCCCTCGGGGGGGGCAGCCCCAGCATTTT. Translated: CASSVPRGGQPQHF.

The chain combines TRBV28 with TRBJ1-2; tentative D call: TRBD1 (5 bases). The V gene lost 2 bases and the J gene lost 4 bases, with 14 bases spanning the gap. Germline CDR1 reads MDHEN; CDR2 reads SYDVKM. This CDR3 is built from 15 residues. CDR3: CASSLALGGIYGYTF. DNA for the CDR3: TGTGCCAGCAGTTTAGCCCTGGGGGGTATCTATGGCTACACCTTC.

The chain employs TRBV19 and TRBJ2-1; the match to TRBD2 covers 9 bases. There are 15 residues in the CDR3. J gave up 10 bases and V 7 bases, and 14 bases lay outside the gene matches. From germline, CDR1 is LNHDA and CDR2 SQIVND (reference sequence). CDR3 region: CASNSNWRGGSEQFF. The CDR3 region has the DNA TGTGCCAGTAATAGCAATTGGCGGGGGGGGTCGGAGCAGTTCTTC.

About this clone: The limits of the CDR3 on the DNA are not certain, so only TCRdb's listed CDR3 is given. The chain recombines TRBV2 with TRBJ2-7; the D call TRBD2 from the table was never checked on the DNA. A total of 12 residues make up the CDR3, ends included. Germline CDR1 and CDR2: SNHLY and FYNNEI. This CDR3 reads CASSSSGYEQYF.

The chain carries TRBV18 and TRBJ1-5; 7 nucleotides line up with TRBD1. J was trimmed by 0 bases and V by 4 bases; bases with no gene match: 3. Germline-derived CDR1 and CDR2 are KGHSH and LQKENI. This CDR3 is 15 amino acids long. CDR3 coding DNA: TGTGCCAGCTCACAGACAGGGAATAGCAATCAGCCCCAGCATTTT. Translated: CASSQTGNSNQPQHF.

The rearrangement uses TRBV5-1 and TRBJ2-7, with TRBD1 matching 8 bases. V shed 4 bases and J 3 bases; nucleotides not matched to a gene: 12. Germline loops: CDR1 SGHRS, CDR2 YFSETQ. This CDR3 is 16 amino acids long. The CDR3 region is CASSPSYSDRGYEQYF. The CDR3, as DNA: TGCGCCAGCAGCCCTTCATATTCCGACAGGGGCTACGAGCAGTACTTC.

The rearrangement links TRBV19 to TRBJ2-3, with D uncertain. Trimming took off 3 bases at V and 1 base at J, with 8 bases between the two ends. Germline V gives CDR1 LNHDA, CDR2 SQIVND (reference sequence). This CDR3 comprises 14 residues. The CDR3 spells CASSMSPGTDTQYF. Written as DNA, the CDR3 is TGTGCCAGTAGTATGTCACCGGGCACAGATACGCAGTATTTT.

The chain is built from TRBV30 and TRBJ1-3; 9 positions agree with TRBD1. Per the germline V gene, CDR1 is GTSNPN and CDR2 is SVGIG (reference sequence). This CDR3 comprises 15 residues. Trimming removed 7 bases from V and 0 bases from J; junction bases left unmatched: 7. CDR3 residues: CAFRDRDLSGNTIYF. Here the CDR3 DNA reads TGTGCCTTCCGGGACAGGGACCTCTCTGGAAACACCATATATTTT.

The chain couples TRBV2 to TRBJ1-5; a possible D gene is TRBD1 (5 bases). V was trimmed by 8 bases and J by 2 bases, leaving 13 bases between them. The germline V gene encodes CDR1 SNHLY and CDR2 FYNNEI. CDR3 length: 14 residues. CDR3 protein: CASQGGGGNQPQHF. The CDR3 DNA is TGTGCCAGCCAAGGCGGGGGGGGCAATCAGCCCCAGCATTTT.

The CDR3 nucleotides are TGTGCCAGCAGCGTAGAAGCGGGGGTAAAAGAGACCCAGTACTTC. It specifies CASSVEAGVKETQYF. The V and J genes are TRBV9 and TRBJ2-5; 8 bases match TRBD2. CDR3 size: 15 residues. The trim removed 0 bases at V and 3 bases at J, leaving 4 bases unmatched. Germline values: CDR1 SGDLS, CDR2 YYNGEE.

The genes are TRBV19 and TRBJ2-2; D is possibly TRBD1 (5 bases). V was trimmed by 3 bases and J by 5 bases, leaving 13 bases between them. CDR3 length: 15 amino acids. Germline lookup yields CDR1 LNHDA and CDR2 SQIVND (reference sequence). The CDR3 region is CASSMTVSNTGELFF. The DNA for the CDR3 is TGTGCCAGTAGTATGACAGTTAGTAATACCGGGGAGCTGTTTTTT.

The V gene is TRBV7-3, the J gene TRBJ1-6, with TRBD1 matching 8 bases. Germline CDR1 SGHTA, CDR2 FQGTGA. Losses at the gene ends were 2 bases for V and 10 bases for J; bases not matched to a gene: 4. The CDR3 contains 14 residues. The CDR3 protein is CASSLGQGGSPLHF. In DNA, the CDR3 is TGTGCCAGCAGCTTAGGACAGGGTGGGTCACCCCTCCACTTT.

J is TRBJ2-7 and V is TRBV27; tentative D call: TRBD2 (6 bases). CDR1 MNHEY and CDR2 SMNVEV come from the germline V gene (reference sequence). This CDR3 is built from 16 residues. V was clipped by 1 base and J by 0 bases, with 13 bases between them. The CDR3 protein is CASSLYAGLSSYEQYF. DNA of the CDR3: TGTGCCAGCAGTTTATATGCGGGACTTAGCTCCTACGAGCAGTACTTC.

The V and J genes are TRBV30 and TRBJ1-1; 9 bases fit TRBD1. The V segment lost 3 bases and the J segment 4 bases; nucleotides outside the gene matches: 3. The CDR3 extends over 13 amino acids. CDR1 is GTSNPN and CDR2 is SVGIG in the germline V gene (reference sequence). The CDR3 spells CAWRGQGPTEAFF. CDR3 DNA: TGTGCCTGGAGGGGACAGGGACCCACTGAAGCTTTCTTT.

The CDR3 DNA follows: TGTGCCAGCAGTTACTCCCCGGGGGGGCAAAATGAGCAGTTCTTC. Protein sequence: CASSYSPGGQNEQFF. The V gene is TRBV6-6, the J gene TRBJ2-1; 8 bases line up with TRBD2. V was clipped by 0 bases and J by 7 bases; unmatched bases: 5. Germline V gene lookup returns CDR1 MNHNY and CDR2 SVGAGI (reference sequence). The CDR3 covers 15 residues.

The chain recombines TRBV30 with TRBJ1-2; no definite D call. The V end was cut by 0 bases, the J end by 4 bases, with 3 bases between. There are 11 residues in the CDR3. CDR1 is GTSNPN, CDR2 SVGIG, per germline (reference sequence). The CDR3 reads CAWSVSYGYTF. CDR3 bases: TGTGCCTGGAGTGTCTCCTATGGCTACACCTTC.

The CDR3 sequence is CASIPLSGVYTEAFF. CDR3 bases: TGTGCCAGCATACCTCTTTCAGGGGTCTACACTGAAGCTTTCTTT. The V and J genes are TRBV7-8 and TRBJ1-1; tentative D call: TRBD1 (6 bases). Trimming removed 7 bases at V and 3 bases at J, with 18 bases between. Germline V CDR1 and CDR2: SGHVS, FQNEAQ. The CDR3 contains 15 residues.

CDR3 in amino acids: CASSPGAASSYNSPLHF. The CDR3 nucleotides are TGTGCCAGCAGCCCTGGGGCAGCTAGCTCCTATAATTCACCCCTCCACTTT. V is TRBV5-8 and J is TRBJ1-6; maybe TRBD1 (5 bases). This CDR3 has 17 residues. Germline V gives CDR1 SGHTS, CDR2 YDEGEE. Trimming shortened V by 4 bases and J by 0 bases, and 14 bases separated the two germline ends.

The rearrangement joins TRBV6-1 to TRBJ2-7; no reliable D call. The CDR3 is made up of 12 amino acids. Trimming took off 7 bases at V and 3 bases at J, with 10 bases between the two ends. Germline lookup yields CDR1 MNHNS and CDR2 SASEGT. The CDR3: CASKREFYEQYF. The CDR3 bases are TGTGCCAGCAAGCGAGAGTTCTACGAGCAGTACTTC.

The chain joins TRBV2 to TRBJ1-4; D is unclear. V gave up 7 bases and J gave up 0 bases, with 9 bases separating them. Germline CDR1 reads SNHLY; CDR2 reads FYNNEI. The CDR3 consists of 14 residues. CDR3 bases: TGTGCCAGCACAGCGGAAGCAACTAATGAAAAACTGTTTTTT. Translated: CASTAEATNEKLFF.

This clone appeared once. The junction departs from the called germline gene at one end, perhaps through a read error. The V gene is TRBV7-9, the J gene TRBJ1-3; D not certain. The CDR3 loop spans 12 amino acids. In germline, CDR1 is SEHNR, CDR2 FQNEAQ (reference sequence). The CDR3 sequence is CASSLAGRTLDF. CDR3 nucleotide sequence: TGTGCCAGCAGCTTAGCCGGTCGTACCCTAGATTTT. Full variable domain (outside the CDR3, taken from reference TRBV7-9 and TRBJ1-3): DTGVSQNPRHKITKRGQNVTFRCDPISEHNRLYWYRQTLGQGPEFLTYFQNEAQLEKSRLLSDRFSAERPKGSFSTLEIQRTEQGDSAMYLCASSLAGRTLDFGEGSWLTVV.

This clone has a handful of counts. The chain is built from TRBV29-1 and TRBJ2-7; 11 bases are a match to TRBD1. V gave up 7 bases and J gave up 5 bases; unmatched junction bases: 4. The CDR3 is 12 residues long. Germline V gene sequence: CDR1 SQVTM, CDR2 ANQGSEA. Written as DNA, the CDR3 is TGCAGCGCTGGACAGGGGGCGAACGAGCAGTACTTC. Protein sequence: CSAGQGANEQYF.

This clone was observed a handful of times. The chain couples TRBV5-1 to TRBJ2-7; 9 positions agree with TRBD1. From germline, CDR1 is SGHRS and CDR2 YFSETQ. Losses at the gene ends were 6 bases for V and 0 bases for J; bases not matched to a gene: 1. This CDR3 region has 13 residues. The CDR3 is CASTQGASYEQYF. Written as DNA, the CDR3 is TGCGCCAGCACACAGGGGGCCTCCTACGAGCAGTACTTC.

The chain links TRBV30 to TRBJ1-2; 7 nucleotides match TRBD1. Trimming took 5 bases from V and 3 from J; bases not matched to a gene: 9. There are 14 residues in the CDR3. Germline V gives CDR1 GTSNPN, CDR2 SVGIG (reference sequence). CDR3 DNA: TGTGCCTGGGCCGACCGGGACAGTGACTATGGCTACACCTTC. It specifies CAWADRDSDYGYTF.

CDR3 coding DNA: TGTGCCAGCAGCGTAGAACTAGCGGGCACAGATACGCAGTATTTT. Its translation is CASSVELAGTDTQYF. The J gene is TRBJ2-3, the V gene TRBV9; 8 bases match TRBD2. This CDR3 has 15 residues. V was clipped by 0 bases and J by 1 base; unmatched bases: 1. From germline, CDR1 is SGDLS and CDR2 YYNGEE.